This T cell receptor beta chain comes out of a study of T cell responses to AZD1222 COVID-19 vaccine. The study's findings and limits: Spike-specific TCR breadth and depth both grew after two AZD1222 doses.

About this clone: Its antigen is unidentified.

Deletions cut 2 bases from V and 3 bases from J, with 17 bases between. The CDR3 contains 15 residues. Germline loops: CDR1 SQVTM, CDR2 ANQGSEA. Generated by immunoSEQ multiplex PCR, the TCRdb table keeps only in-frame clones and is missing some. The table has fewer than 150,000 clones, roughly 84% seen once. The receptor was isolated from an adult who received the AZD1222 COVID-19 vaccine. The sequencing used peripheral blood, collected 28 days after the second AZD1222 dose. This chain joins TRBV29-1 and TRBJ2-7; possible D gene TRBD1, 6 bases. In nucleotides, the CDR3 is TGCAGCGTTGAATCTACCGGGATAGGGGGCTACGAGCAGTACTTC. Protein: CSVESTGIGGYEQYF.